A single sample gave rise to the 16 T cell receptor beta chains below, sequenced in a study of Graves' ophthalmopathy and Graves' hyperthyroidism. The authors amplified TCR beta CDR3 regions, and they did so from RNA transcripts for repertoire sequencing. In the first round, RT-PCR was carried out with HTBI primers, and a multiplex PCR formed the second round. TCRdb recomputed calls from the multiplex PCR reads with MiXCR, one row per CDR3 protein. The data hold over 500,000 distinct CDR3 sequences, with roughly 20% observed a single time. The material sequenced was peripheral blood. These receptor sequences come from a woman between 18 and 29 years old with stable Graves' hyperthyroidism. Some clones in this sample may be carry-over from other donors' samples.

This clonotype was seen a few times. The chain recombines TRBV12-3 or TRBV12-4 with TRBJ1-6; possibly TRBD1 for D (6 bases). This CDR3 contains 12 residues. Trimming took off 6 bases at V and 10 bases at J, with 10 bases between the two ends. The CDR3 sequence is CASRQQGSPLHF. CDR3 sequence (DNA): TGTGCCAGCAGACAACAGGGATCACCCCTCCACTTT.

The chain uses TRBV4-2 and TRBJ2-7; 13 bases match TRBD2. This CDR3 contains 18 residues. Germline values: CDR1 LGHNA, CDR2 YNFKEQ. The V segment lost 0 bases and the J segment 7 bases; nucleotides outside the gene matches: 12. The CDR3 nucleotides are TGTGCCAGCAGCCAAGAGGGCGTTAACCGACTAGCGGGGGGAGAGCAGTACTTC. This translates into CASSQEGVNRLAGGEQYF.

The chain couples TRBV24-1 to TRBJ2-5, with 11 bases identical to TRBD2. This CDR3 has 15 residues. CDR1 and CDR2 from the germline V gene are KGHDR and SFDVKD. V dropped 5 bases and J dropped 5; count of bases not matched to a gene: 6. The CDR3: CATSVTSGSKETQYF. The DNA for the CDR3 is TGTGCCACCAGTGTCACTAGCGGGAGTAAGGAGACCCAGTACTTC.

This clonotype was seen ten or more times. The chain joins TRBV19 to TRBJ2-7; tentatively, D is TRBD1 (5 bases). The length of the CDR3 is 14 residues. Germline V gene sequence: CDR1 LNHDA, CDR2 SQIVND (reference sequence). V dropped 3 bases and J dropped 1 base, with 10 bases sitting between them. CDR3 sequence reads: CASSIGAGSYEQYF. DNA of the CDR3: TGTGCCAGTAGTATTGGTGCAGGGTCCTACGAGCAGTACTTC.

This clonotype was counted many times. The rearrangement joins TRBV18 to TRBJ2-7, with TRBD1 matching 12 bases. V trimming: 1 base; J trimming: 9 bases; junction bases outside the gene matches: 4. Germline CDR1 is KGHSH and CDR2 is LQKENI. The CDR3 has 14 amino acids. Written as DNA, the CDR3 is TGTGCCAGCTCACCACGGGACAGGGGGCGCGCGCAGTACTTC. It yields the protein CASSPRDRGRAQYF.

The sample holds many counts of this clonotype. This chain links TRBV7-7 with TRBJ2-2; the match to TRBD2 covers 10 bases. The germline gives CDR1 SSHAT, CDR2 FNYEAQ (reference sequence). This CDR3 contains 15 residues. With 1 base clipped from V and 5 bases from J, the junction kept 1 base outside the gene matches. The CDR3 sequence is CASSLEAGGTGELFF. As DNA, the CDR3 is TGTGCCAGCAGCTTAGAAGCGGGGGGGACCGGGGAGCTGTTTTTT.

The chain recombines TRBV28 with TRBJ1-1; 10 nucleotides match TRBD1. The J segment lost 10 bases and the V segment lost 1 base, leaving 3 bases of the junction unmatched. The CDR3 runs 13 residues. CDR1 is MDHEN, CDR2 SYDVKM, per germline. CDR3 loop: CASSLSGQGRAFF. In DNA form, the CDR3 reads TGTGCCAGCAGTTTATCGGGACAGGGGAGAGCTTTCTTT.

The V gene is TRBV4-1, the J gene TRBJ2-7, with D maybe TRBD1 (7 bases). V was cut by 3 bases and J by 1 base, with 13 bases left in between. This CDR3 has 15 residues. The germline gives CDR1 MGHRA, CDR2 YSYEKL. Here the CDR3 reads CASSQDPGGSYEQYF. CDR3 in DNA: TGCGCCAGCAGCCAGGACCCAGGGGGGTCCTACGAGCAGTACTTC.

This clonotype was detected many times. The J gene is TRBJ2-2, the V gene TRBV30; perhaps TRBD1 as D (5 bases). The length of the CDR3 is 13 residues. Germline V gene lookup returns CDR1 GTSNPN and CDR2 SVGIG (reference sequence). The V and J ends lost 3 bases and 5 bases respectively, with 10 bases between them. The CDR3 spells CAWSRVRTGELFF. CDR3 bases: TGTGCCTGGAGCAGGGTACGGACCGGGGAGCTGTTTTTT.

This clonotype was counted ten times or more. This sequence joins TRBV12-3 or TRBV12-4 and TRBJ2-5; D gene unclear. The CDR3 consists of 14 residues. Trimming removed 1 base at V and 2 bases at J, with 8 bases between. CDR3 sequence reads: CASSLGGSQETQYF. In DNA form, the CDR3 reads TGTGCCAGCAGTTTAGGAGGCAGTCAAGAGACCCAGTACTTC.

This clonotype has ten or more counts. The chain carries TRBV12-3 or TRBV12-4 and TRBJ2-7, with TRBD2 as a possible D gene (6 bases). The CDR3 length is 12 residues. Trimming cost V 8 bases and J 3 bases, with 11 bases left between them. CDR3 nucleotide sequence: TGTGCCAGCGGCGGACTACGCTACGAGCAGTACTTC. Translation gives CASGGLRYEQYF.

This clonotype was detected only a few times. This CDR3 is CASSLQQGPGEQYF. The DNA for the CDR3 is TGTGCCAGCAGCTTGCAGCAGGGGCCGGGCGAGCAGTACTTC. This chain uses TRBV7-3 with TRBJ2-7; possibly TRBD1 for D (6 bases). This CDR3 region has 14 residues. Germline loops: CDR1 SGHTA, CDR2 FQGTGA. Trimming took 3 bases from V and 6 from J, leaving 15 bases between them.

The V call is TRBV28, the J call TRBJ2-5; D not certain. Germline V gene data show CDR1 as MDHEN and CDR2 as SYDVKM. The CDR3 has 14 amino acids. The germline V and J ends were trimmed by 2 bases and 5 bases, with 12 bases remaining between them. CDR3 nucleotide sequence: TGTGCCAGCAGTTTAGGTTACAGCCAGGAGACCCAGTACTTC. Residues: CASSLGYSQETQYF.

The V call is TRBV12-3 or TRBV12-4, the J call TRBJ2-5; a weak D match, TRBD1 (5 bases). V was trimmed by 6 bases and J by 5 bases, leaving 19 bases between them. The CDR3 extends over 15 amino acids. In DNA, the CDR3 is TGTGCCAGCAGCCGAGCGACAAGGGGCCGTGAGACCCAGTACTTC. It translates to CASSRATRGRETQYF.

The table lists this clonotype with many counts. The CDR3 DNA reads as TGTGCCACCAGCAAGGATAGGGGGGTCGATGGCTACACCTTC. It encodes CATSKDRGVDGYTF. The rearrangement links TRBV15 to TRBJ1-2; D is perhaps TRBD1 (6 bases). Germline V gene lookup returns CDR1 LNHNV and CDR2 YYDKDF (reference sequence). V was shortened by 4 bases and J by 6 bases, with 15 bases between the two germline ends. The CDR3 extends over 14 amino acids.

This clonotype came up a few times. As DNA, the CDR3 is TGTGCCAGCAGCGTAGGTGGTTGGGACAGGGATGACTATGGCTACACCTTC. The encoded protein is CASSVGGWDRDDYGYTF. The chain employs TRBV9 and TRBJ1-2; TRBD1 matches 9 bases. This CDR3 comprises 17 residues. CDR1 is SGDLS and CDR2 is YYNGEE in the germline V gene. V gave up 0 bases and J gave up 3 bases; unmatched junction bases: 9. Supplemented by reference TRBV9 and TRBJ1-2, the full variable domain reads DSGVTQTPKHLITATGQRVTLRCSPRSGDLSVYWYQQSLDQGLQFLIQYYNGEERAKGNILERFSAQQFPDLHSELNLSSLELGDSALYFCASSVGGWDRDDYGYTFGSGTRLTVV.